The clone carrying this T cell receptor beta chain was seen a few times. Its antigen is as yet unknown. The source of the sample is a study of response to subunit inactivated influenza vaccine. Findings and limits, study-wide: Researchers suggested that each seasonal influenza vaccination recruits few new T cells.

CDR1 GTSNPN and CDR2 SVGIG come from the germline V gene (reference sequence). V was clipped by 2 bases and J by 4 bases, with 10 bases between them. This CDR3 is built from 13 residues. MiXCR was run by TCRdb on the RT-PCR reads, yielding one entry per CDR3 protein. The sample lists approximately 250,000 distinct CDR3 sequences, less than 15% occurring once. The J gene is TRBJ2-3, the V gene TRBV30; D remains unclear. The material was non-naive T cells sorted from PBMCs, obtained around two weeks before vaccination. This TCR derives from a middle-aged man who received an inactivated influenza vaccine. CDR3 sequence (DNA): TGTGCCTGGAGTTTCCAACAGTCAGATACGCAGTATTTT. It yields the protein CAWSFQQSDTQYF.